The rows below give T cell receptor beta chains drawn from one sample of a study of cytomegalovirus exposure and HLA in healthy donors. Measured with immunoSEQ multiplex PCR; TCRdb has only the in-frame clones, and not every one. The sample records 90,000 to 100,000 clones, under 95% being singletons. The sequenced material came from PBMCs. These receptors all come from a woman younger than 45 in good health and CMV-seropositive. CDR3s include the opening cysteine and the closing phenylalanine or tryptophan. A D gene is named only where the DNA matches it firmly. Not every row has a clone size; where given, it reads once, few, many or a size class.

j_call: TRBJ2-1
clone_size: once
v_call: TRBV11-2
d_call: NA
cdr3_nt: TGTGCCAGCAGCTTTGCCGGACTGGCAAACAATGAGCAGTTCTTC
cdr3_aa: CASSFAGLANNEQFF

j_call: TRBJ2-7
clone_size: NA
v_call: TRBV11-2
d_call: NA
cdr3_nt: TGTGCCAGCAGCTTAGGGCCGAGGACCTACGAGCAGTACTTC
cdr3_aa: CASSLGPRTYEQYF

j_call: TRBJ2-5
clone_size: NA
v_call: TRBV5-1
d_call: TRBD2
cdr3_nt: TGCGCCAGCAGCGCTACTAGCGGGAGGGCTTTGGAGACCCAGTACTTC
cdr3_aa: CASSATSGRALETQYF

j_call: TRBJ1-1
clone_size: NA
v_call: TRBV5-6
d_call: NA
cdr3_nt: TGTGCCAGCAGCCCGGGAGAGAAGTGGAACACTGAAGCTTTCTTT
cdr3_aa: CASSPGEKWNTEAFF

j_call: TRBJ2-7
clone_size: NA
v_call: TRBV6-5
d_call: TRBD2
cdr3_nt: TGTGCCAGCAGTTACGGTAGCGGGAGGGCCTTTTCCGAGCAGTACTTC
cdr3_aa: CASSYGSGRAFSEQYF

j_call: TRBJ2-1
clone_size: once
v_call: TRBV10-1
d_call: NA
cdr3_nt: TGCGCCAGCAGTGAGTTCGGAGTCCCCAATGAGCAGTTCTTC
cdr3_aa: CASSEFGVPNEQFF

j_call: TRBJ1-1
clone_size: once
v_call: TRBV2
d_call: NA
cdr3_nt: TGTGCCAGCAGGGCAGCCGGGTTCGGCACTGAAGCTTTCTTT
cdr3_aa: CASRAAGFGTEAFF

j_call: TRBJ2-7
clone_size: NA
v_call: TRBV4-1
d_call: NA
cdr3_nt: TGCGCCAGCAGCCAATGGTCGGTTAACAGCTACGAGCAGTACTTC
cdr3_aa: CASSQWSVNSYEQYF

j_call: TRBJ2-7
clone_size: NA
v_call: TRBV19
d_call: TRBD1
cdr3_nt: TGTGCCAGTAGTATCGGGACAGCCAGATCCTACGAGCAGTACTTC
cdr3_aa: CASSIGTARSYEQYF

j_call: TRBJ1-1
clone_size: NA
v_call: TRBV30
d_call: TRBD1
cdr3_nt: TGTGCCTGGAGTTCGAACAGGGGGCGCAGGGGTGAAGCTTTCTTT
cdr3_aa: CAWSSNRGRRGEAFF

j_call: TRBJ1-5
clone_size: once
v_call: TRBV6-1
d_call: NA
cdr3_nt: TGTGCCAGCAGTCGGGGAGATAGCAATCAGCCCCAGCATTTT
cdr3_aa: CASSRGDSNQPQHF

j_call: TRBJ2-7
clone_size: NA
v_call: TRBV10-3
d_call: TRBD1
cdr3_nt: TGTGCCATCAGTGATAAGGGGACAGGCTACGAGCAGTACTTC
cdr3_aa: CAISDKGTGYEQYF

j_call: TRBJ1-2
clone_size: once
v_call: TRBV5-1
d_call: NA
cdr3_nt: TGCGCCAGCAGCTCGGATGGGACGGGAGCGTCCGGCTACACCTTC
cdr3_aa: CASSSDGTGASGYTF

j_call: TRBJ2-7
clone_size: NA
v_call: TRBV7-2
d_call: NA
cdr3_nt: TGTGCCAGCAGCAAGAGGGCCGGCTCCTACGAGCAGTACTTC
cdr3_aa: CASSKRAGSYEQYF